These 11 T cell receptor beta chains were sequenced from one sample in a study of Graves' ophthalmopathy and Graves' hyperthyroidism. RNA transcripts provided the template for amplifying TCR beta CDR3 regions. Amplification began with first-round RT-PCR using HTBI primers, then second-round multiplex PCR was performed. TCRdb processed the multiplex PCR reads anew with MiXCR; each CDR3 protein has one entry. The sample contains around 340,000 distinct CDR3 sequences, around a sixth of which appear only once. The source material was peripheral blood. The receptors stem from an adult man with Graves' ophthalmopathy.

The sample holds many counts of this clonotype. This sequence joins TRBV18 and TRBJ1-1, with 7 bases that match TRBD1. This CDR3 has 14 residues. Per germline, CDR1 KGHSH and CDR2 LQKENI. With V trimmed by 2 bases and J by 2 bases, 2 bases remained unmatched. In nucleotides, the CDR3 is TGTGCCAGCTCACCAACAGGGGCTAACACTGAAGCTTTCTTT. Amino acids: CASSPTGANTEAFF.

This clonotype was observed at least ten times. The V gene is TRBV29-1, the J gene TRBJ2-7; no reliable D call. CDR3 length: 12 residues. CDR1 is SQVTM, CDR2 ANQGSEA, per germline. Trimming removed 0 bases at V and 9 bases at J, with 12 bases between. DNA of the CDR3: TGCAGCGTTGAAGATCTTCCGTCGAGGCAGTACTTC. Residues: CSVEDLPSRQYF.

This clonotype has a count of ten or more. The chain recombines TRBV6-1 with TRBJ1-1; D is undetermined. Germline CDR1 MNHNS, CDR2 SASEGT. V was pared by 3 bases and J by 0 bases, with 8 bases between. CDR3 length equals 14 residues. The CDR3 region has the DNA TGTGCCAGCAGTGAGCCGCGGATGAACACTGAAGCTTTCTTT. It yields the protein CASSEPRMNTEAFF.

This clonotype came up a few times. V is TRBV6-5 and J is TRBJ1-1; 7 bases agree with TRBD1. The CDR3 contains 14 residues. Trimming cost V 2 bases and J 6 bases; bases outside gene matches: 6. From germline, CDR1 is MNHEY and CDR2 SVGAGI. The CDR3 sequence: CASSYPTQGAEAFF. CDR3 nucleotides: TGTGCCAGCAGTTACCCAACTCAGGGGGCTGAAGCTTTCTTT.

This clonotype showed up many times. The chain combines TRBV12-3 or TRBV12-4 with TRBJ2-7; unclear D gene. CDR3 length: 15 amino acids. V was clipped by 6 bases and J by 1 base, with 16 bases between them. The CDR3 DNA reads TGTGCCAGCAGGCAAAGGTCAGCGTCTTCCTACGAGCAGTACTTC. Translation gives CASRQRSASSYEQYF.

This clonotype has only a few counts. The chain recombines TRBV12-3 or TRBV12-4 with TRBJ1-1, with 9 positions matching TRBD1. The V and J ends lost 3 bases and 11 bases, in that order; junction bases with no gene match: 10. The CDR3 runs 14 residues. The CDR3, as DNA: TGTGCCAGCAGTTTGGGACAGGGTGGTCATGGCGCTTTCTTT. It translates to CASSLGQGGHGAFF.

As for this clonotype: Since a much larger clone is just one base distant, this may be a read error. The chain joins TRBV14 to TRBJ1-3, with D unclear. V was cut by 4 bases and J by 1 base, with 8 bases left in between. The CDR3 length is 14 residues. Germline assignment: CDR1 SGHDN and CDR2 FVKESK. The CDR3 sequence is CASSPPGSGNTIYF. In DNA, the CDR3 is TGTGCCAGCAGCCCGCCGGGGTCTGGAAACACCATATATTTT.

There are many counts of this clonotype. The chain joins TRBV12-3 or TRBV12-4 to TRBJ1-1; D call uncertain. This CDR3 has 14 amino acids. Deletions cut 3 bases from V and 0 bases from J, with 8 bases between. The chain's CDR3 is CASSLWGMNTEAFF. CDR3 bases: TGTGCCAGCAGTTTGTGGGGAATGAACACTGAAGCTTTCTTT.

The V and J genes are TRBV28 and TRBJ2-7; D may be TRBD1 (6 bases). Germline CDR1 and CDR2: MDHEN and SYDVKM. V dropped 7 bases and J dropped 2 bases, with 12 bases sitting between them. This CDR3 is built from 13 residues. CDR3 in DNA: TGTGCCAGCATATCTCCAGGGGCCTACGAGCAGTACTTC. Translating gives CASISPGAYEQYF.

In regard to this clonotype: Since the CDR3 does not end with the conserved phenylalanine or tryptophan, this likely comes from a read error. The chain couples TRBV7-8 to TRBJ2-7, with D perhaps matching TRBD2 (6 bases). V was trimmed by 1 base and J by 4 bases, leaving 11 bases between them. The CDR3 loop spans 14 amino acids. Looked up from germline, CDR1 is SGHVS and CDR2 is FQNEAQ. CDR3 residues: CASSLVGGSYEQYL. In nucleotides, the CDR3 is TGTGCCAGCAGCTTAGTTGGGGGGTCTTACGAGCAGTACCTC.

The V and J genes are TRBV6-1 and TRBJ2-7; D is perhaps TRBD2 (5 bases). This CDR3 is built from 13 residues. Germline V gives CDR1 MNHNS, CDR2 SASEGT. Trimming removed 4 bases from V and 3 bases from J, with 10 bases in between. CDR3 residues: CASSVEGHYEQYF. CDR3 in DNA: TGTGCCAGCAGTGTCGAGGGCCACTACGAGCAGTACTTC.